Shown below are 15 T cell receptor beta chains from a single sample sequenced in a study of T cells after posttransplantation cyclophosphamide. Sequencing was performed with immunoSEQ multiplex PCR; in TCRdb, only in-frame clones are kept and a portion is missing. The repertoire holds tens of thousands of clones, roughly 92% seen once, with less than 3.5% in the top ten. The sample was PBMCs. These TCRs come from a woman between 45 and 65 years old in good health and a related stem cell transplant donor.

The chain employs TRBV21-1 and TRBJ2-7; TRBD2 is the table's D call and was not checked against the DNA. TRBV21-1 is classified as a pseudogene. The length of the CDR3 is 18 residues. CDR3 amino acids: CASSKGFEVIKREYEQYF. The CDR3 bases are TGTGCCAGCAGCAAGGGTTTCGAGGTCATTAAGCGGGAGTACGAGCAGTACTTC.

The rearrangement uses TRBV5-1 and TRBJ2-7; 7 bases are shared with TRBD1. Germline-derived CDR1 and CDR2 are SGHRS and YFSETQ. This CDR3 has 14 residues. Losses at the gene ends were 3 bases for V and 3 bases for J; bases not matched to a gene: 6. The CDR3 protein is CASSSQGSGYEQYF. The CDR3 bases are TGCGCCAGCAGCTCACAGGGGTCGGGCTACGAGCAGTACTTC.

The chain uses TRBV28 and TRBJ2-7, with D hard to call. Trimming stripped 1 base from V and 2 bases from J, with 3 bases between. Germline V gene lookup returns CDR1 MDHEN and CDR2 SYDVKM. This CDR3 has 12 residues. In nucleotides, the CDR3 is TGTGCCAGCAGTTTATTTACCTACGAGCAGTACTTC. Translating it yields CASSLFTYEQYF.

This chain joins TRBV7-2 and TRBJ1-4; perhaps TRBD1 as D (6 bases). V was clipped by 3 bases and J by 7 bases, with 15 bases between them. The CDR3 is 15 amino acids. Per the germline V gene, CDR1 is SGHTA and CDR2 is FQGNSA. The DNA for the CDR3 is TGTGCCAGCAGCTTGGCGACAGGACCGTTTGAAAAACTGTTTTTT. Residues: CASSLATGPFEKLFF.

The CDR3 DNA is TGTGCCAGCAGTTACCGGGGGGAGGATACAGATACGCAGTATTTT. It yields the protein CASSYRGEDTDTQYF. The chain has TRBV6-5 and TRBJ2-3; 7 nucleotides line up with TRBD2. CDR3 length: 15 residues. CDR1 and CDR2 from the germline V gene are MNHEY and SVGAGI. V was pared by 2 bases and J by 3 bases, with 5 bases of the junction left unmatched.

This chain joins TRBV29-1 and TRBJ2-4; possibly TRBD1 for D (5 bases). There are 12 residues in the CDR3. V was shortened by 5 bases and J by 8 bases, with 13 bases between the two germline ends. Germline CDR1 reads SQVTM; CDR2 reads ANQGSEA. The CDR3 DNA follows: TGCAGCGTTCGTCAGGGTCGGGACATTCAGTACTTC. Translating gives CSVRQGRDIQYF.

The V and J genes are TRBV11-3 and TRBJ1-1; 10 bases agree with TRBD1. Per germline, CDR1 SGHNT and CDR2 YENEEA. The CDR3 is made up of 12 amino acids. The V and J ends lost 5 bases and 11 bases, in that order; junction bases with no gene match: 5. The chain's CDR3 is CASSGDRGPAFF. The CDR3 DNA follows: TGTGCCAGCAGCGGAGACAGGGGGCCGGCTTTCTTT. Full variable domain (rest looked up from reference TRBV11-3 and TRBJ1-1): EAGVVQSPRYKIIEKKQPVAFWCNPISGHNTLYWYLQNLGQGPELLIRYENEEAVDDSQLPKDRFSAERLKGVDSTLKIQPAELGDSAVYLCASSGDRGPAFFGQGTRLTVV.

This sequence joins TRBV7-8 and TRBJ2-2; 9 nucleotides match TRBD1. The CDR3 covers 16 residues. Germline values: CDR1 SGHVS, CDR2 FQNEAQ. V lost 5 bases and J lost 5; bases outside the gene matches: 9. The chain's CDR3 is CASSRPRDRDTGELFF. The CDR3, as DNA: TGTGCCAGCAGCCGTCCTCGGGACAGGGATACCGGGGAGCTGTTTTTT.

This rearrangement joins TRBV6-5 to TRBJ1-1; TRBD1 agrees at 7 bases. The CDR3 is 15 amino acids. The germline V gene encodes CDR1 MNHEY and CDR2 SVGAGI. The V segment lost 5 bases and the J segment 0 bases; nucleotides outside the gene matches: 6. The CDR3 coding sequence is TGTGCCAGCAGTAGATCTACAGGGGTGAACACTGAAGCTTTCTTT. Amino acids: CASSRSTGVNTEAFF.

In this sample, this clone turned up a few times. The gene calls are TRBV10-3 and TRBJ1-1; weak D call: TRBD1 (5 bases). V lost 4 bases to trimming and J lost 1 base, with 13 bases between them. Germline V gene lookup returns CDR1 ENHRY and CDR2 SYGVKD. The length of the CDR3 is 15 residues. Here the CDR3 DNA reads TGTGCCATCAGTGGGGGGAGGCTGGAGAACACTGAAGCTTTCTTT. Translation gives CAISGGRLENTEAFF.

The J gene is TRBJ2-1, the V gene TRBV6-6, with TRBD2 matching over 11 bases. The trim removed 2 bases at V and 12 bases at J, leaving 9 bases unmatched. Germline V CDR1 and CDR2: MNHNY, SVGAGI (reference sequence). The CDR3 runs to 15 residues. The CDR3 here is CASSYTSGGRGGQFF. DNA of the CDR3: TGTGCCAGCAGTTACACTAGCGGGGGCCGGGGAGGGCAGTTCTTC.

This clone was recorded only once. Distinct nucleotide sequences in the sample also encode this CDR3. The chain links TRBV18 to TRBJ2-1; tentatively, D is TRBD2 (5 bases). The length of the CDR3 is 13 residues. V was pared by 3 bases and J by 5 bases, with 8 bases between. Germline V CDR1 and CDR2: KGHSH, LQKENI. CDR3: CASSPAGDNEQFF. DNA of the CDR3: TGTGCCAGCTCACCCGCGGGTGACAATGAGCAGTTCTTC.

A single count supports this clone. This chain links TRBV2 with TRBJ2-1, with 8 bases matching TRBD1. V dropped 6 bases and J dropped 7; count of bases not matched to a gene: 5. This CDR3 has 13 residues. The V gene's germline CDR1 is SNHLY and CDR2 FYNNEI. This chain's CDR3 is CASRVDRENEQFF. In DNA form, the CDR3 reads TGTGCCAGCAGAGTGGACAGGGAGAATGAGCAGTTCTTC. Using reference TRBV2 and TRBJ2-1 for the parts outside the CDR3, the full variable domain is EPEVTQTPSHQVTQMGQEVILRCVPISNHLYFYWYRQILGQKVEFLVSFYNNEISEKSEIFDDQFSVERPDGSNFTLKIRSTKLEDSAMYFCASRVDRENEQFFGPGTRLTVL.

Points on this clone: This CDR3 is also generated by other DNA sequences in the sample. The J gene is TRBJ1-6, the V gene TRBV7-9, with D uncertain. Deletions cut 2 bases from V and 13 bases from J, with 9 bases between. This CDR3 comprises 12 residues. Germline V CDR1 and CDR2: SEHNR, FQNEAQ (reference sequence). This chain's CDR3 is CASSLYRSPLHF. In DNA, the CDR3 is TGTGCCAGCAGCTTATATCGTTCCCCCCTCCACTTT.

The chain has TRBV4-1 and TRBJ2-2, with D possibly TRBD2 on 5 matching bases. The germline V and J ends were trimmed by 1 base and 1 base, with 10 bases remaining between them. This CDR3 has 16 amino acids. Looked up from germline, CDR1 is MGHRA and CDR2 is YSYEKL. CDR3 DNA: TGCGCCAGCAGCCAAGTGGGCGCGGGGAACACCGGGGAGCTGTTTTTT. Translating gives CASSQVGAGNTGELFF.